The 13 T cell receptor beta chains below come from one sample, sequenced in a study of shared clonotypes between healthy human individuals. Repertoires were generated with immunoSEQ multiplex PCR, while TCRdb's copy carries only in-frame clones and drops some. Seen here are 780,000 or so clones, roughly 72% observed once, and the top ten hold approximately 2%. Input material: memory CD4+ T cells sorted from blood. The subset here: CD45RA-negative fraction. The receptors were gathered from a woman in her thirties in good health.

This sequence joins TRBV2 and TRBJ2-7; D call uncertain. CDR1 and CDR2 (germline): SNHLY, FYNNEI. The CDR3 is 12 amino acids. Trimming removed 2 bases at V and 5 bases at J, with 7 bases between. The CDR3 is CASSERVDEQYF. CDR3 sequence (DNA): TGTGCCAGCAGTGAAAGAGTCGACGAGCAGTACTTC.

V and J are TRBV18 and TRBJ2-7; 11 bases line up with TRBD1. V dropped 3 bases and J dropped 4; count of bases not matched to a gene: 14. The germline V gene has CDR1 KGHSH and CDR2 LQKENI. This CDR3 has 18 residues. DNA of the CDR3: TGTGCCAGCTCACCCCGGGCCCCGCGGGGGACAGGGGGGTACGAGCAGTACTTC. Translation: CASSPRAPRGTGGYEQYF.

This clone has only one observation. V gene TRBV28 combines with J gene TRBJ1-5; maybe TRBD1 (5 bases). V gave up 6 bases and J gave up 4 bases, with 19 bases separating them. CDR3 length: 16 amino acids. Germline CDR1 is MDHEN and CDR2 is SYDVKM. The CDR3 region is CASRPIPGRGNQPQHF. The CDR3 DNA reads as TGTGCCAGCAGGCCAATTCCAGGGCGGGGGAATCAGCCCCAGCATTTT.

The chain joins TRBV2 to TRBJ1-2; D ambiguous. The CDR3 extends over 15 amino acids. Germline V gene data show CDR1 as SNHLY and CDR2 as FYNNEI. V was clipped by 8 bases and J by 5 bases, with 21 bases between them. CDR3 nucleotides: TGTGCCAGCCCGGTATCTGGGTCGTATGGGTATGGCTACACCTTC. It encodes CASPVSGSYGYGYTF.

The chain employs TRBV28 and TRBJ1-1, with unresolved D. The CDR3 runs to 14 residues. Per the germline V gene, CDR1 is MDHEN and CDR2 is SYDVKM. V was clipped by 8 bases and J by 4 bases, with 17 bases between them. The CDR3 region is CASGILTEATEAFF. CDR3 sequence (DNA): TGTGCCAGCGGAATACTTACAGAGGCCACTGAAGCTTTCTTT.

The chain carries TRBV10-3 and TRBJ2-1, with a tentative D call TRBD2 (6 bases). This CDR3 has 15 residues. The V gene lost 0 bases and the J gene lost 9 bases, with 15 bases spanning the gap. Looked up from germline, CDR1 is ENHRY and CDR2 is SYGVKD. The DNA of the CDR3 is TGTGCCATCAGTGAGTCATTACTTAGCGGTAGTGAGCAGTTCTTC. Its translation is CAISESLLSGSEQFF.

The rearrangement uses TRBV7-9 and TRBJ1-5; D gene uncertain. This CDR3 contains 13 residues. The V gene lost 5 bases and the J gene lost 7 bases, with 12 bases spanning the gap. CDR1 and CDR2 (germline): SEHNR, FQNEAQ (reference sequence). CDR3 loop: CASSADIGQPQHF. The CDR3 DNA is TGTGCCAGCAGCGCCGATATAGGCCAGCCCCAGCATTTT. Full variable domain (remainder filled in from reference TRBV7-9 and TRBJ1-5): DTGVSQNPRHKITKRGQNVTFRCDPISEHNRLYWYRQTLGQGPEFLTYFQNEAQLEKSRLLSDRFSAERPKGSFSTLEIQRTEQGDSAMYLCASSADIGQPQHFGDGTRLSIL.

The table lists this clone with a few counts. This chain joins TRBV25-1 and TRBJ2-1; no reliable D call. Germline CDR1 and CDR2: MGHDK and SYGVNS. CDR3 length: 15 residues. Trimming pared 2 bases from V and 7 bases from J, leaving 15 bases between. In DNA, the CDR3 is TGTGCCAGCAGTGAACCTTTGGCAGAGGCAAATGAGCAGTTCTTC. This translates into CASSEPLAEANEQFF.

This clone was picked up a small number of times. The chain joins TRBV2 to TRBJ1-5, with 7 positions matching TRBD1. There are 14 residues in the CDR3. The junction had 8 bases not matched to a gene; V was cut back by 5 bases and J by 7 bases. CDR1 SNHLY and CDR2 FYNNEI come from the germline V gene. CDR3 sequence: CASSPNRGGQPQHF. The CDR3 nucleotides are TGTGCCAGCAGTCCTAACAGGGGTGGGCAGCCCCAGCATTTT.

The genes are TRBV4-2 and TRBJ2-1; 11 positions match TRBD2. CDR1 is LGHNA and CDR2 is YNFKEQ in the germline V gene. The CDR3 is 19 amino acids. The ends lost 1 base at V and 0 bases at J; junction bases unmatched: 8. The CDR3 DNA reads TGTGCCAGCAGCCAAGTTACTAGCGGGAGATTGGGCTCCTACAATGAGCAGTTCTTC. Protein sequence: CASSQVTSGRLGSYNEQFF.

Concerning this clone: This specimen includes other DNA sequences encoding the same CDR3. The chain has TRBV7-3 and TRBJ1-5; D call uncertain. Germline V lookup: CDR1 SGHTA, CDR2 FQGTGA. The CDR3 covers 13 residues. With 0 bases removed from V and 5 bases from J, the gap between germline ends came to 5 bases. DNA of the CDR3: TGTGCCAGCAGCTTAACGGAAGATCAGCCCCAGCATTTT. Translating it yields CASSLTEDQPQHF.

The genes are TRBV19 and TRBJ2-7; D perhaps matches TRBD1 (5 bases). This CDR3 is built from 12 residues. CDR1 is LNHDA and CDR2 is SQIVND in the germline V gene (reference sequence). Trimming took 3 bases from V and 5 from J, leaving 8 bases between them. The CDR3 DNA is TGTGCCAGTAGTATGTGGGGCCACGAGCAGTACTTC. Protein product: CASSMWGHEQYF.

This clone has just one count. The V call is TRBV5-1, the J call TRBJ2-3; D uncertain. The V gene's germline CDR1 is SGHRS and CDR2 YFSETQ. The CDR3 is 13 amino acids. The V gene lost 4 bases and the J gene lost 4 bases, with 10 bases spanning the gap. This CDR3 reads CASSAPSSDTQYF. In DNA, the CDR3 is TGCGCCAGCAGCGCCCCTTCGTCAGATACGCAGTATTTT.